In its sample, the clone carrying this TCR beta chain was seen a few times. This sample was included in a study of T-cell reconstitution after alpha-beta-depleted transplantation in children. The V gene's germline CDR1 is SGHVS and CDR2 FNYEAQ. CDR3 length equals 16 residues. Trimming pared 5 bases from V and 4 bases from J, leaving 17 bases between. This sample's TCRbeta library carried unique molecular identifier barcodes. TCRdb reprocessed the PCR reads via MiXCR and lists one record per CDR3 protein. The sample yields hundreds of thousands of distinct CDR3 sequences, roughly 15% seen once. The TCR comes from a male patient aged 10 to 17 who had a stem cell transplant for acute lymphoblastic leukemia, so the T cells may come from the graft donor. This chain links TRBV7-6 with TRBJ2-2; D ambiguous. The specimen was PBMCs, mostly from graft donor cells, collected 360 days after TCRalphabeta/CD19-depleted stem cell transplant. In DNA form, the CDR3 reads TGTGCCAGCAGCCCGAGCCGTCTAGTCGCCACCGGGGAGCTGTTTTTT. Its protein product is CASSPSRLVATGELFF.